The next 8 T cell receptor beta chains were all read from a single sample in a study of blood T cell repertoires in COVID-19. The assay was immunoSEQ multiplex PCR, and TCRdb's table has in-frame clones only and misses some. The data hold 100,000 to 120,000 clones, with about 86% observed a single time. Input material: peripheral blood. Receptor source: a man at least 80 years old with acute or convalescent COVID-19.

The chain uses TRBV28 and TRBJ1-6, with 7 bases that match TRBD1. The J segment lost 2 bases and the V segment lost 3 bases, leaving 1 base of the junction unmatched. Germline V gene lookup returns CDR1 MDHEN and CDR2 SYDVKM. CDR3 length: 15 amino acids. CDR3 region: CASSFRGTYNSPLHF. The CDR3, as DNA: TGTGCCAGCAGTTTCAGGGGGACCTATAATTCACCCCTCCACTTT.

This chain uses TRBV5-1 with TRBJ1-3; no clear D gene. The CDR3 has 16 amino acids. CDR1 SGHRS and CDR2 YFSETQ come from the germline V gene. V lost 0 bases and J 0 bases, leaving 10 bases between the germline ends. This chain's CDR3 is CASSLAGGSSGNTIYF. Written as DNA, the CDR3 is TGCGCCAGCAGCTTGGCCGGCGGGAGCTCTGGAAACACCATATATTTT.

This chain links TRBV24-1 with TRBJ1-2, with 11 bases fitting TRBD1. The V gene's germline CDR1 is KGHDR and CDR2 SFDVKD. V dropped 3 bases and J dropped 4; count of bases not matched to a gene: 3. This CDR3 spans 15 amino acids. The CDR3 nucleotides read TGTGCCACCAGTGATCCGGGACAGGGGGGCTATGGCTACACCTTC. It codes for CATSDPGQGGYGYTF.

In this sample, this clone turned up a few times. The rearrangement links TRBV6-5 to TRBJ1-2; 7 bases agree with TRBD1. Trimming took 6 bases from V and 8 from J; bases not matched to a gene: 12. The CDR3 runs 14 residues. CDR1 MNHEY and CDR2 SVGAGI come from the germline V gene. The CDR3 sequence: CASSPTGDASGYTF. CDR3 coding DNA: TGTGCCAGCAGCCCCACAGGGGACGCCAGCGGCTACACCTTC.

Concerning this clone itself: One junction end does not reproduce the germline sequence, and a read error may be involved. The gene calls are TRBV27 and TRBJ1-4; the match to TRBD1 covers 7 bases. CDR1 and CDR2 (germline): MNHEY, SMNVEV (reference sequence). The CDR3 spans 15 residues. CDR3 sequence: CASSLSGQFYEKLFF. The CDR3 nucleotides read TGTGCCAGCAGTCTATCGGGACAGTTCTATGAAAAACTGTTTTTT.

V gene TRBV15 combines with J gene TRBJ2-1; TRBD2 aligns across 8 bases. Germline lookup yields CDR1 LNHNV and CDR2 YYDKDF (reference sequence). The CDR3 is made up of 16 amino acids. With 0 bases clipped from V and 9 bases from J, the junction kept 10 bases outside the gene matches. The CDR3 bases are TGTGCCACCAGCAGAGATCGGGGGACTAGTTCGATTGAGCAGTTCTTC. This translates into CATSRDRGTSSIEQFF.

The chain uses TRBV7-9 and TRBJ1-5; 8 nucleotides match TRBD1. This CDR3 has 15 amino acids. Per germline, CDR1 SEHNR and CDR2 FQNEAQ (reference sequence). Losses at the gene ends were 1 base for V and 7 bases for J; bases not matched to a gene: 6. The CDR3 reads CASSLGQGLGQPQHF. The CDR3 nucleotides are TGTGCCAGCAGCTTAGGACAGGGGCTGGGACAGCCCCAGCATTTT.

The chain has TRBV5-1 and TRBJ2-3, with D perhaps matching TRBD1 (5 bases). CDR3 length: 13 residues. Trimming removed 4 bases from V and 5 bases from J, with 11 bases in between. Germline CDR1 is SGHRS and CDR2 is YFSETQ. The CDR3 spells CASSEQVGDTQYF. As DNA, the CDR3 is TGCGCCAGCAGCGAACAGGTGGGAGATACGCAGTATTTT. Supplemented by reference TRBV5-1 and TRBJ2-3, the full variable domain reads KAGVTQTPRYLIKTRGQQVTLSCSPISGHRSVSWYQQTPGQGLQFLFEYFSETQRNKGNFPGRFSGRQFSNSRSEMNVSTLELGDSALYLCASSEQVGDTQYFGPGTRLTVL.